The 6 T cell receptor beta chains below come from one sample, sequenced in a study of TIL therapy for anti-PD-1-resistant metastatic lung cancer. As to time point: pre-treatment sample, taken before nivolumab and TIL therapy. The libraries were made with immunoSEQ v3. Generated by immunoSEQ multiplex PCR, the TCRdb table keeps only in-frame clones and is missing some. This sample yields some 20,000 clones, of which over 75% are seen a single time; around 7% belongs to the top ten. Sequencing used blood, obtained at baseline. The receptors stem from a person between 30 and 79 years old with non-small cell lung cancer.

CDR3 in amino acids: CASSLVQITGGTYGTQYF. In nucleotides, the CDR3 is TGCGCCAGCAGCTTGGTACAAATTACAGGGGGCACATATGGGACCCAGTACTTC. The chain employs TRBV5-1 and TRBJ2-5; 9 bases are a match to TRBD1. CDR1 and CDR2 (germline): SGHRS, YFSETQ. V shed 0 bases, J shed 7 bases, and the junction held 16 bases outside the gene matches. The CDR3 is 18 amino acids.

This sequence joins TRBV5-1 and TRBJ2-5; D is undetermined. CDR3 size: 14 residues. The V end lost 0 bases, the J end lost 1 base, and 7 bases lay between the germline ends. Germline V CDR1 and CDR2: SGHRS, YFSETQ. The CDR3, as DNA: TGCGCCAGCAGCTTGGCTGGTTTCCAAGAGACCCAGTACTTC. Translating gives CASSLAGFQETQYF.

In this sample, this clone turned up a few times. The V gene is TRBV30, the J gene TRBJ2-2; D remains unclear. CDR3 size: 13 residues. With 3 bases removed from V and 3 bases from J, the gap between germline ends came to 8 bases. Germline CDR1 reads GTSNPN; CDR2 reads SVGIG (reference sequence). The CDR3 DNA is TGTGCCTGGAGGGGGTTTTACACCGGGGAGCTGTTTTTT. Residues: CAWRGFYTGELFF.

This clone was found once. The CDR3 DNA follows: TGTGCCACAGGGGGCGCAGCGGGAGTAGATACGCAGTATTTT. Its translation is CATGGAAGVDTQYF. This rearrangement joins TRBV10-3 to TRBJ2-3; D might be TRBD1 or TRBD2, each matching 8 bases. The CDR3 is 14 amino acids. Between the trimmed V and J ends, which lost 10 bases and 5 bases, there was a span of 19 bases. Germline CDR1 ENHRY, CDR2 SYGVKD.

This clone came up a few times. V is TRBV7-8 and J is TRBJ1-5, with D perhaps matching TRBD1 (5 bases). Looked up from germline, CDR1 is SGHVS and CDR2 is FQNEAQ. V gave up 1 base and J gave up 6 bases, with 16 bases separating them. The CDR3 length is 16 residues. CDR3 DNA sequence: TGTGCCAGCAGCTTAGGGGGGACCGGGGGAGGTCAGCCCCAGCATTTT. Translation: CASSLGGTGGGQPQHF.

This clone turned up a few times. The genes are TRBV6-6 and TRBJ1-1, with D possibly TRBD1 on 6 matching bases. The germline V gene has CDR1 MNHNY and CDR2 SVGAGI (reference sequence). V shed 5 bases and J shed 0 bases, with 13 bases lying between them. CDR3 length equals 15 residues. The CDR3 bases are TGTGCCAGCAGTACGTGGGACACCTTGAACACTGAAGCTTTCTTT. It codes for CASSTWDTLNTEAFF.